The entry that follows covers one TCR beta chain sequence. Antigen: not known. The data are from a study of T cell repertoires in cytomegalovirus infection. Study-wide context: From public TCR beta signatures came an indication of both CMV infection and matching HLA type.

The study's findings and limits: CMV carriers with the relevant HLA were identified by cumulative public TCR beta family frequency.

V lost 2 bases to trimming and J lost 5 bases, with 10 bases between them. The CDR3 has 14 residues. Germline CDR1 and CDR2: MNHNS and SASEGT. Each CDR3 protein is one row after TCRdb ran MiXCR on the reads. This sample carries about 680,000 distinct CDR3 sequences, 20% to 30% of them seen once, and the ten largest clones take 7% to 9%. This TCR was recovered from a human donor in good health (CMV status not recorded). Some clones in this sample may be carry-over from other donors' samples. The rearrangement links TRBV6-1 to TRBJ2-1; D possibly corresponds to TRBD2 (6 bases). Sequenced input: CD8+ T cells from PBMCs. CDR3 residues: CASSERGLHNEQFF. For the CDR3, the DNA is TGTGCCAGCAGTGAAAGGGGACTTCACAATGAGCAGTTCTTC.